These 21 T cell receptor beta chains were sequenced from one sample in a study of cytomegalovirus exposure and HLA in healthy donors. Amplification used 60 Vbeta primers and 13 Jbeta primers. Only in-frame clones appear in the TCRdb table, and some are missing; sequencing was by immunoSEQ multiplex PCR. The table lists 40,000 to 55,000 clones, approximately 72% of them singletons, with about 9.1% in the top ten. What was sequenced was PBMCs. The receptors come from a woman between 45 and 60 years old in good health and CMV-seronegative.

The rearrangement links TRBV28 to TRBJ2-3; tentative D call: TRBD2 (5 bases). The CDR3 extends over 12 amino acids. Germline values: CDR1 MDHEN, CDR2 SYDVKM. Trimming removed 7 bases from V and 6 bases from J, with 11 bases in between. The CDR3 sequence is CASTDSGDTQYF. The CDR3 nucleotides are TGTGCCAGCACTGACTCGGGGGATACGCAGTATTTT. Using reference TRBV28 and TRBJ2-3 for the parts outside the CDR3, the full variable domain is DVKVTQSSRYLVKRTGEKVFLECVQDMDHENMFWYRQDPGLGLRLIYFSYDVKMKEKGDIPEGYSVSREKKERFSLILESASTNQTSMYLCASTDSGDTQYFGPGTRLTVL.

The chain couples TRBV7-9 to TRBJ2-6, with a possible D match to TRBD2 (6 bases). Per the germline V gene, CDR1 is SEHNR and CDR2 is FQNEAQ (reference sequence). CDR3 length: 15 amino acids. V was pared by 3 bases and J by 4 bases, with 10 bases between. Here the CDR3 DNA reads TGTGCCAGCAGCTTCGGAGGGCTAGGGGCCAACGTCCTGACTTTC. The encoded protein is CASSFGGLGANVLTF.

This clone appeared a few times. This CDR3 is CSGGTGLGSYEQYF. CDR3 nucleotides: TGCAGCGGGGGGACAGGGTTGGGCTCCTACGAGCAGTACTTC. The genes are TRBV29-1 and TRBJ2-7; TRBD1 aligns across 9 bases. The CDR3 spans 14 residues. V shed 7 bases, J shed 0 bases, and the junction held 7 bases outside the gene matches. CDR1 is SQVTM, CDR2 ANQGSEA, per germline.

The rearrangement joins TRBV19 to TRBJ2-3; no reliable D call. Trimming took 6 bases from V and 2 from J, leaving 9 bases between them. CDR1 is LNHDA and CDR2 is SQIVND in the germline V gene (reference sequence). The CDR3 runs to 13 residues. The CDR3 DNA reads TGTGCCAGTAGGGCTGCCTCCACAGATACGCAGTATTTT. It specifies CASRAASTDTQYF.

Written as DNA, the CDR3 is TGTGCCAGCAGTTCTTCAGGGGGCGCTTGGGGCTACACCTTC. Its protein is CASSSSGGAWGYTF. The chain has TRBV28 and TRBJ1-2, with 8 nucleotides matching TRBD1. Trimming removed 4 bases from V and 8 bases from J; junction bases left unmatched: 9. This CDR3 has 14 amino acids. In germline, CDR1 is MDHEN, CDR2 SYDVKM.

The CDR3 nucleotides read TGTGCCAGCAGCACAGCGGGGGGCAGGGAGAGTAGAAACATTCAGTACTTC. It is translated as CASSTAGGRESRNIQYF. The rearrangement links TRBV7-2 to TRBJ2-4; TRBD2 agrees at 9 bases. The V gene's germline CDR1 is SGHTA and CDR2 FQGNSA. The CDR3 spans 17 residues. J gave up 6 bases and V 5 bases, and 14 bases lay outside the gene matches.

The chain links TRBV5-1 to TRBJ2-7; TRBD1 matches 10 bases. Trimming took 0 bases from V and 7 from J; bases not matched to a gene: 7. Germline CDR1 reads SGHRS; CDR2 reads YFSETQ. The CDR3 runs to 15 residues. The CDR3 DNA follows: TGCGCCAGCAGCTTGGTCGGGACAGGGGTACGAGAGCAGTACTTC. Translated: CASSLVGTGVREQYF.

The chain has TRBV27 and TRBJ2-2; perhaps TRBD2 as D (6 bases). Per germline, CDR1 MNHEY and CDR2 SMNVEV (reference sequence). This CDR3 has 14 residues. Trimming pared 6 bases from V and 4 bases from J, leaving 12 bases between. The CDR3 sequence is CASRRRGGTGELFF. The CDR3 DNA reads as TGTGCCAGCAGGCGGCGGGGCGGCACCGGGGAGCTGTTTTTT.

The sample holds a few counts of this clone. The genes are TRBV30 and TRBJ1-4, with 7 positions matching TRBD1. V was pared by 1 base and J by 10 bases, with 9 bases of the junction left unmatched. Looked up from germline, CDR1 is GTSNPN and CDR2 is SVGIG (reference sequence). The CDR3 length is 14 residues. The CDR3 protein is CAWSAKGADGKLFF. In nucleotides, the CDR3 is TGTGCCTGGAGTGCGAAGGGGGCAGATGGAAAACTGTTTTTT.

This clone appeared many times. The rearrangement links TRBV9 to TRBJ2-7; D gene ambiguous. The CDR3 length is 15 residues. V was trimmed by 0 bases and J by 2 bases, leaving 12 bases between them. The germline CDR1 and CDR2 sequences are SGDLS and YYNGEE. The CDR3 bases are TGTGCCAGCAGCGTAGCTGAGAGTATTGCCTACGAGCAGTACTTC. It codes for CASSVAESIAYEQYF.

There are a few counts of this clone. The gene calls are TRBV7-8 and TRBJ2-1; TRBD2 matches 10 bases. The CDR3 has 15 residues. With V trimmed by 5 bases and J by 6 bases, 7 bases remained unmatched. The V gene's germline CDR1 is SGHVS and CDR2 FQNEAQ. CDR3 coding DNA: TGTGCCAGCAGCGAATTACTAGCGGGAATCAATGAGCAGTTCTTC. It encodes CASSELLAGINEQFF.

The rearrangement links TRBV5-1 to TRBJ1-6, with D possibly matching TRBD1 (6 bases). Deletions cut 2 bases from V and 9 bases from J, with 15 bases between. This CDR3 is built from 15 residues. The V gene's germline CDR1 is SGHRS and CDR2 YFSETQ. The CDR3, as DNA: TGCGCCAGCAGCTTCGTATGGGGGGGCGGTTCACCCCTCCACTTT. Its protein is CASSFVWGGGSPLHF. The full variable domain, in which reference TRBV5-1 and TRBJ1-6 provide the parts outside the CDR3, is KAGVTQTPRYLIKTRGQQVTLSCSPISGHRSVSWYQQTPGQGLQFLFEYFSETQRNKGNFPGRFSGRQFSNSRSEMNVSTLELGDSALYLCASSFVWGGGSPLHFGNGTRLTVT.

V is TRBV5-4 and J is TRBJ2-5; D unresolved. The CDR3 runs 14 residues. Trimming pared 0 bases from V and 2 bases from J, leaving 8 bases between. The germline V gene has CDR1 SGHNT and CDR2 YYREEE (reference sequence). CDR3 protein: CASSLDSFQETQYF. CDR3 nucleotides: TGTGCCAGCAGCTTGGACAGTTTTCAAGAGACCCAGTACTTC.

This chain links TRBV6-5 with TRBJ1-4; 7 bases line up with TRBD1. The CDR3 is 14 residues long. V shed 6 bases and J 4 bases; nucleotides not matched to a gene: 5. Germline V CDR1 and CDR2: MNHEY, SVGAGI. CDR3 DNA: TGTGCCAGCAGCTCGGGACAGATTAATGAAAAACTGTTTTTT. Amino acid sequence: CASSSGQINEKLFF.

The chain has TRBV25-1 and TRBJ1-4; 8 bases are shared with TRBD1. Losses at the gene ends were 2 bases for V and 8 bases for J; bases not matched to a gene: 7. The CDR3 contains 15 residues. Germline CDR1 reads MGHDK; CDR2 reads SYGVNS. CDR3 region: CASSEEGTGSEKLFF. The CDR3 nucleotides read TGTGCCAGCAGTGAAGAAGGGACAGGCTCCGAAAAACTGTTTTTT.

J is TRBJ1-2 and V is TRBV4-3, with D possibly matching TRBD1 (5 bases). The germline gives CDR1 LGHNA, CDR2 YSLEER. The CDR3 contains 13 residues. V lost 0 bases to trimming and J lost 5 bases, with 7 bases between them. For the CDR3, the DNA is TGCGCCAGCAGCCAAGATGACAGTTATGGCTACACCTTC. Translated: CASSQDDSYGYTF.

The CDR3: CASSLNRESGDFTDTQYF. Written as DNA, the CDR3 is TGTGCCAGCAGCTTAAATCGGGAGTCCGGGGACTTCACAGATACGCAGTATTTT. The V gene is TRBV7-2, the J gene TRBJ2-3, with a weak D call TRBD2 (6 bases). V lost 2 bases to trimming and J lost 2 bases, with 20 bases between them. Germline CDR1 is SGHTA and CDR2 is FQGNSA. The CDR3 loop spans 18 amino acids.

This clone was observed a few times. The chain combines TRBV19 with TRBJ2-2, with a tentative D call TRBD2 (7 bases). The CDR3 has 14 residues. Germline V gene lookup returns CDR1 LNHDA and CDR2 SQIVND (reference sequence). The V gene lost 3 bases and the J gene lost 8 bases, with 13 bases spanning the gap. CDR3 nucleotide sequence: TGTGCCAGTAGTATTGCGGGGGCCAGGGGGGAGCTGTTTTTT. It is translated as CASSIAGARGELFF.

The V and J genes are TRBV20-1 and TRBJ1-2; D is possibly TRBD1 (5 bases). Germline loops: CDR1 DFQATT, CDR2 SNEGSKA (reference sequence). Trimming removed 6 bases at V and 3 bases at J, with 8 bases between. CDR3 length: 11 amino acids. The CDR3 region is CSARADYGYTF. CDR3 in DNA: TGCAGTGCCAGGGCAGACTATGGCTACACCTTC.

This rearrangement joins TRBV19 to TRBJ1-4; D may be TRBD1 (6 bases). CDR3 length: 18 residues. V was shortened by 3 bases and J by 0 bases, with 17 bases between the two germline ends. Germline CDR1 is LNHDA and CDR2 is SQIVND (reference sequence). The CDR3 loop reads CASSMTFLPGATNEKLFF. The CDR3, as DNA: TGTGCCAGTAGTATGACCTTCCTTCCAGGGGCAACTAATGAAAAACTGTTTTTT. The variable domain in full, completed from reference TRBV19 and TRBJ1-4, reads DGGITQSPKYLFRKEGQNVTLSCEQNLNHDAMYWYRQDPGQGLRLIYYSQIVNDFQKGDIAEGYSVSREKKESFPLTVTSAQKNPTAFYLCASSMTFLPGATNEKLFFGSGTQLSVL.

J is TRBJ2-7 and V is TRBV6-1; possibly TRBD2 for D (5 bases). The CDR3 consists of 17 residues. Germline V gene sequence: CDR1 MNHNS, CDR2 SASEGT. V was pared by 1 base and J by 0 bases, with 16 bases between. The DNA for the CDR3 is TGTGCCAGCAGTGAAGGCGATGAGGGCGGATTCTCCTACGAGCAGTACTTC. Its translation is CASSEGDEGGFSYEQYF.